What follows is one T cell receptor beta chain and its context. The CDR3 runs to 14 residues. V trimming: 2 bases; J trimming: 3 bases; junction bases outside the gene matches: 1. Per the germline V gene, CDR1 is ENHRY and CDR2 is SYGVKD. The protocol was immunoSEQ multiplex PCR, while the TCRdb copy is restricted to in-frame clones and leaves out a portion. The table records 200,000 to 250,000 clones, roughly 90% of them present only once. The source of the sample is a study of blood T cell repertoires in COVID-19. The origin of this receptor is a woman in her twenties or thirties with acute COVID-19. The sequenced material came from PBMCs or T cells enriched from blood (not recorded which). The chain uses TRBV10-3 and TRBJ1-5; 7 bases line up with TRBD1. CDR3 loop: CAISEGQVNQPQHF. Written as DNA, the CDR3 is TGTGCCATCAGTGAGGGACAGGTCAATCAGCCCCAGCATTTT.